This T cell receptor beta chain was sequenced during a study of blood T cell repertoires in COVID-19. About the research overall: Sources were T cells, B-cell-depleted T cells, or PBMCs; the material itself was cDNA or gDNA.

Profiling relied on immunoSEQ multiplex PCR, and the TCRdb table lists in-frame clones only, not all of them. The sample includes 100,000 to 150,000 clones, around 89% seen only once; the top ten take roughly 4.3%. Seattle patients were enrolled while actively infected and followed longitudinally. Per germline, CDR1 PRHDT and CDR2 FYEKMQ (reference sequence). V was trimmed by 5 bases and J by 8 bases, leaving 15 bases between them. CDR3 length: 13 residues. Sequenced: peripheral blood. J is TRBJ1-1 and V is TRBV13, with D unresolved. The sequence was collected from a man aged 55 to 70 with COVID-19, enrolled during active disease. The CDR3 region is CASSLRGSREAFF. CDR3 DNA sequence: TGTGCCAGCAGCCTCCGAGGGAGTAGGGAAGCTTTCTTT.